This paragraph reports one TCR beta chain. Its cognate antigen is unknown. Sequenced by immunoSEQ multiplex PCR; TCRdb stores in-frame clones only, minus some. This table has approximately 80,000 clones, 75% to 90% appearing once. The CDR3 totals 15 residues. Per germline, CDR1 SEHNR and CDR2 FQNEAQ (reference sequence). Trimming removed 5 bases at V and 3 bases at J, with 13 bases between. The data stem from a study of T cell responses to AZD1222 COVID-19 vaccine. General study results and limits: Just five or six AZD1222 recipients were seropositive at baseline.

This TCR derives from an adult who received the AZD1222 COVID-19 vaccine. Source: peripheral blood, taken 28 days after the second AZD1222 dose. The chain carries TRBV7-9 and TRBJ2-2; D is unresolved. CDR3 nucleotides: TGTGCCAGCAGCCCGGACCTGGCGGACACCGGGGAGCTGTTTTTT. Translation gives CASSPDLADTGELFF.